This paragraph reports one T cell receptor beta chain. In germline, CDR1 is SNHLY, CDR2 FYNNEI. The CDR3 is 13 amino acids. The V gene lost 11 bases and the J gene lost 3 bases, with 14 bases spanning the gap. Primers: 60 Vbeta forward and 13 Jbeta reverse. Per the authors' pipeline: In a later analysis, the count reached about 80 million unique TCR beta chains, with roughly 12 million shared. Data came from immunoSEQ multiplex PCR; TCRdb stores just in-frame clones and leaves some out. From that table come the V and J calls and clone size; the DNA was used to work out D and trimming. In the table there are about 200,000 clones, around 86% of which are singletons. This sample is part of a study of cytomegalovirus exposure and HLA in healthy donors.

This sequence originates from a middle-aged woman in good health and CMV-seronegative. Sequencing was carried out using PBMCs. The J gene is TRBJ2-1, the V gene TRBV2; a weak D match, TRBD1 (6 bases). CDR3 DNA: TGTGCCGGAGGAAGGACAGTCTACAATGAGCAGTTCTTC. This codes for CAGGRTVYNEQFF.